Given below is one T cell receptor beta chain in context. Its antigen is undetermined. The entry originates in a study of cytomegalovirus exposure and HLA in healthy donors. Study observations and caveats: Apparent HLA restriction characterized most CMV-associated TCR beta chains in a later analysis. The study had only CMV serostatus as immune exposure information. Most of the TCR beta V segments (in an earlier analysis) were productive either about 87% or about 30% of the time. Reports showed the classifier diagnosing cytomegalovirus status with high specificity and sensitivity.

Germline V gene sequence: CDR1 MNHEY, CDR2 SMNVEV (reference sequence). This CDR3 region has 17 residues. V lost 0 bases to trimming and J lost 6 bases; unmatched junction nucleotides: 14. The PCR used 60 Vbeta and 13 Jbeta primers. Repertoires were generated with immunoSEQ multiplex PCR, while TCRdb's copy carries only in-frame clones and drops some. Found here are 220,000 or so clones, under 85% of them singletons; the top ten hold about 1.7%. This rearrangement joins TRBV27 to TRBJ2-7; TRBD2 aligns across 7 bases. Sequencing was carried out using PBMCs. This clonotype originated in a man between 45 and 60 years old in good health and CMV-seronegative. The CDR3 coding sequence is TGTGCCAGCAGTTTATCTCCGACTAGCTTTAAGCCTGTCGAGCAGTACTTC. This gives the protein CASSLSPTSFKPVEQYF.